The sequence of this TCR beta chain was determined in a study of blood T cell repertoires in COVID-19. Study details: Spain, Italy and the United States supplied samples that represented acute and convalescent COVID-19. From T cells, B-cell-depleted T cells, or PBMCs came the material, which was cDNA or gDNA.

In the original processing: Reference gene primer amplification gave estimated nucleated cell counts. Sequencing was performed with immunoSEQ multiplex PCR; in TCRdb, only in-frame clones are kept and a portion is missing. D and trimming were read from the DNA, whereas the V and J calls and clone size are those reported in that table. The repertoire holds 200,000 or so clones, with less than 90% as singletons. This CDR3 has 15 residues. J was trimmed by 3 bases and V by 4 bases; bases with no gene match: 7. Germline V gene data show CDR1 as LNHDA and CDR2 as SQIVND (reference sequence). This sequence joins TRBV19 and TRBJ2-7; 9 positions agree with TRBD1. The receptor was isolated from a man aged 40-55 years with active or convalescent COVID-19. The sequenced sample consisted of peripheral blood. CDR3 DNA: TGTGCCAGTAGTACCGGACAGGGGAGTTTCTACGAGCAGTACTTC. Its protein product is CASSTGQGSFYEQYF.